These 8 T cell receptor beta chains were sequenced from one sample in a study of early T cells in non-severe SARS-CoV-2 infection. TCRdb re-derived calls from the 5' RACE reads in MiXCR, one entry per CDR3 protein. Here the sample spans 65,000 to 95,000 distinct CDR3 sequences, 8.5% to 10% being singletons. The sequenced sample was whole blood. Every receptor here comes from an adult who was a healthcare worker with PCR-confirmed SARS-CoV-2 infection or an uninfected control (not recorded which).

This clonotype occurred a few times. V usage is TRBV20-1 and J usage is TRBJ2-6; TRBD1 might be the D (6 bases). The CDR3 spans 16 residues. Deletions cut 2 bases from V and 0 bases from J, with 11 bases between. The germline gives CDR1 DFQATT, CDR2 SNEGSKA (reference sequence). The CDR3 sequence is CSARITGFSGANVLTF. The CDR3 DNA is TGCAGTGCTAGAATCACAGGGTTCTCTGGGGCCAACGTCCTGACTTTC.

The rearrangement uses TRBV9 and TRBJ2-7; the match to TRBD2 covers 8 bases. This CDR3 is built from 15 residues. V was pared by 0 bases and J by 5 bases, with 7 bases of the junction left unmatched. Germline V lookup: CDR1 SGDLS, CDR2 YYNGEE. CDR3 in amino acids: CASSVGAGGAHEQYF. The CDR3 DNA follows: TGTGCCAGCAGCGTAGGGGCGGGAGGTGCCCACGAGCAGTACTTC. Full variable domain (rest looked up from reference TRBV9 and TRBJ2-7): DSGVTQTPKHLITATGQRVTLRCSPRSGDLSVYWYQQSLDQGLQFLIQYYNGEERAKGNILERFSAQQFPDLHSELNLSSLELGDSALYFCASSVGAGGAHEQYFGPGTRLTVT.

This clonotype has a count of ten or more. The genes are TRBV3-1 and TRBJ2-1, with TRBD2 matching 7 bases. The CDR3 runs to 13 residues. From germline, CDR1 is LGHDT and CDR2 YNNKEL (reference sequence). Trimming at V came to 4 bases and at J to 10 bases, leaving 7 bases not matched to a gene. In DNA, the CDR3 is TGTGCCAGCAGCCCATTTAGGGAGGGAGAGCAGTTCTTC. This gives the protein CASSPFREGEQFF.

This clonotype was detected many times. V is TRBV27 and J is TRBJ2-5, with D unclear. There are 15 residues in the CDR3. The germline CDR1 and CDR2 sequences are MNHEY and SMNVEV (reference sequence). V lost 5 bases and J lost 5, with 18 bases in between. In DNA, the CDR3 is TGTGCCAGCAGTCCCCTGAGCGCCGGTAAGGAGACCCAGTACTTC. Translation: CASSPLSAGKETQYF.

Many counts were recorded for this clonotype. The chain combines TRBV5-1 with TRBJ1-4; D perhaps matches TRBD1 (5 bases). Germline assignment: CDR1 SGHRS and CDR2 YFSETQ. This CDR3 region has 15 residues. With 0 bases removed from V and 7 bases from J, the gap between germline ends came to 13 bases. CDR3 protein: CASSLDGAGSEKLFF. The CDR3 region has the DNA TGCGCCAGCAGCTTGGACGGGGCCGGATCTGAAAAACTGTTTTTT.

The genes are TRBV3-1 and TRBJ1-1; a possible D gene is TRBD1 (6 bases). From germline, CDR1 is LGHDT and CDR2 YNNKEL (reference sequence). Between the trimmed V and J ends, which lost 3 bases and 6 bases, there was a span of 14 bases. This CDR3 comprises 14 residues. The CDR3 reads CASSHEGTRAEAFF. DNA of the CDR3: TGTGCCAGCAGCCATGAAGGGACAAGAGCTGAAGCTTTCTTT.

This sequence joins TRBV12-3 or TRBV12-4 and TRBJ2-1; D might be TRBD1 or TRBD2, each matching 5 bases. The V end lost 5 bases, the J end lost 10 bases, and 15 bases lay between the germline ends. This CDR3 has 13 amino acids. CDR3 region: CASSGGGQIEQFF. CDR3 sequence (DNA): TGTGCCAGCAGTGGGGGTGGACAAATAGAGCAGTTCTTC.

The table lists this clonotype with many counts. The chain is built from TRBV7-6 and TRBJ2-1; TRBD2 matches 8 bases. Germline V CDR1 and CDR2: SGHVS, FNYEAQ. The CDR3 contains 14 residues. The ends lost 5 bases at V and 7 bases at J; junction bases unmatched: 7. CDR3 residues: CASSRTSGGNEQFF. The CDR3 DNA sequence: TGTGCCAGCAGCCGTACTAGCGGTGGGAATGAGCAGTTCTTC.